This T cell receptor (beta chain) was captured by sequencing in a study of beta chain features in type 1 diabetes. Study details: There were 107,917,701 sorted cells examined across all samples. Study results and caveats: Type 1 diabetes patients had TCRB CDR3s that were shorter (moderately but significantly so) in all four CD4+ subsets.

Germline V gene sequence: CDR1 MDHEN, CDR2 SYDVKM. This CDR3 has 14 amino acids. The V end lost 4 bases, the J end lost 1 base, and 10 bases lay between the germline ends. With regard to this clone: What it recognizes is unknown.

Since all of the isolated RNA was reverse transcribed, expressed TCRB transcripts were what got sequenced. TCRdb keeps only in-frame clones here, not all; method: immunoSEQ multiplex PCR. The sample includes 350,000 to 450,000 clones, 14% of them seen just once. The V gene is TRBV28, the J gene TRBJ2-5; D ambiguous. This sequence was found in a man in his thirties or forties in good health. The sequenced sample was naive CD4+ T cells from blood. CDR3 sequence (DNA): TGTGCCAGCAGTTCGCGAGCGCTCCAAGAGACCCAGTACTTC. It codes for CASSSRALQETQYF.